This TCR beta chain originates from a study of blood T cell repertoires in COVID-19. The ends were cut back, 2 bases at V and 3 bases at J, with 16 bases in the middle. CDR1 is MDHEN, CDR2 SYDVKM, per germline. There are 17 residues in the CDR3. Generated by immunoSEQ multiplex PCR, the TCRdb table keeps only in-frame clones and is missing some. The top ten clones hold around 4.2% of a sample with approximately 100,000 clones, around 90% of them seen once. This receptor was identified in a human donor with COVID-19, enrolled during active disease. The donor label of this sample is uncertain. Sequences were obtained from peripheral blood. V is TRBV28 and J is TRBJ2-2; perhaps TRBD2 as D (6 bases). The CDR3 DNA reads TGTGCCAGCAGTTTACCCCTGGGTCGGGAGCACACCGGGGAGCTGTTTTTT. Translation: CASSLPLGREHTGELFF.